The present TCR beta chain was sequenced within a study of cytomegalovirus exposure and HLA in healthy donors. The primer mix had 60 Vbeta and 13 Jbeta primers. The data were produced by immunoSEQ multiplex PCR, yet TCRdb's version contains in-frame clones alone and is incomplete. This table holds more than 110,000 clones, roughly 80% found once. The CDR3 is made up of 15 amino acids. V lost 0 bases, J lost 4 bases, and 12 bases lay in between. The germline gives CDR1 SGHAT, CDR2 FQNNGV. V usage is TRBV11-2 and J usage is TRBJ2-5; a possible D gene is TRBD1 (5 bases). Sequenced material: PBMCs. The TCR comes from a man between 18 and 29 years old in good health and CMV-seronegative. The CDR3 loop is CASSLDRVGVETQYF. The DNA for the CDR3 is TGTGCCAGCAGCTTAGATCGGGTAGGGGTAGAGACCCAGTACTTC. The full variable domain, with the rest looked up from reference TRBV11-2 and TRBJ2-5, is EAGVAQSPRYKIIEKRQSVAFWCNPISGHATLYWYQQILGQGPKLLIQFQNNGVVDDSQLPKDRFSAERLKGVDSTLKIQPAKLEDSAVYLCASSLDRVGVETQYFGPGTRLLVL.